The present TCR beta chain was sequenced within a study of T-cell reconstitution after alpha-beta-depleted transplantation in children. Findings of the study overall: Elevated TCRbeta diversity at day 60 was traced, in some patients, to surviving recipient T cells and thymic progenitors. After one year, T-cell counts and TCRbeta diversity mostly came from new T cells. Approximately two months post-transplant, alpha-beta T cells reportedly originated from several hundred expanded graft clones.

Comment on this clonotype: Its antigen is as yet unknown.

This sample's TCRbeta library carried unique molecular identifier barcodes. TCRdb recomputed calls from the PCR reads with MiXCR, one row per CDR3 protein. Counted here are 200,000 to 250,000 distinct CDR3 sequences, 9.5% to 13% occurring once; the ten biggest clones make up about 28%. This TCR derives from a child under two years old with acute myeloid leukemia, due to receive a stem cell transplant. The sequencing here drew on PBMCs, taken before TCRalphabeta/CD19-depleted stem cell transplant.

CDR3 nucleotide sequence: TGTGCCAGCAGCTTAGACGGCGGGGTCGGGGAGCTGTTTTTT. Protein sequence: CASSLDGGVGELFF. The rearrangement joins TRBV7-6 to TRBJ2-2; a weak D match, TRBD2 (6 bases). The CDR3 is 14 amino acids. V was pared by 1 base and J by 7 bases, with 10 bases between. CDR1 and CDR2 (germline): SGHVS, FNYEAQ.